Described below is a single T cell receptor (beta chain) sequence and its context. The data were obtained in a study of stem cell transplantation in POMP-related autoinflammatory disease. Profiling relied on immunoSEQ multiplex PCR, and the TCRdb table lists in-frame clones only, not all of them. Of some 70,000 clones in the sample, approximately 91% are singletons; the top ten hold 0.55% to 0.85%. Germline V gene lookup returns CDR1 WNHNN and CDR2 SYGVQD (reference sequence). This CDR3 has 11 residues. V was trimmed by 9 bases and J by 4 bases, leaving 9 bases between them. The source material was CD4+ T cells from PBMCs, sampled after stem cell transplantation. The chain links TRBV10-1 to TRBJ1-1; D call uncertain. The receptor was derived from a human patient with POMP-related autoinflammation and immune dysregulation (PRAID). Part of the T cell pool may stem from the graft donor. CDR3 DNA: TGCGCCAGACACAGTCGCACTGAAGCTTTCTTT. Translating it yields CARHSRTEAFF.